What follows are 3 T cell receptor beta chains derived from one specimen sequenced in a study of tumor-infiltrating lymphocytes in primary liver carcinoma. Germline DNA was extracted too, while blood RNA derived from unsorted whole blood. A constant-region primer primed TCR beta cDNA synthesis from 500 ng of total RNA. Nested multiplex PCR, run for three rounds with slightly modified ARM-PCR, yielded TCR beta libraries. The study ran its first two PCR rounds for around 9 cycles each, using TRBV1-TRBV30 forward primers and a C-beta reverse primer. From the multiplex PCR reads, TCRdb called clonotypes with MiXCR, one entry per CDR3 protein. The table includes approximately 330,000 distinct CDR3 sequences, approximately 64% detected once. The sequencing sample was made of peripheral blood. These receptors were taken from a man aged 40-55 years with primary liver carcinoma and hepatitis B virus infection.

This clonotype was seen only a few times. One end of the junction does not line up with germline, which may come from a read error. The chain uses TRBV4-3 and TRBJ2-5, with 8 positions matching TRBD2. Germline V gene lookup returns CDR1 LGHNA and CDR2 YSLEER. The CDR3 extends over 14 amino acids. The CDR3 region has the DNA TGCACCAGCAGCCATGGGGGCGGGGGGGAGACCCAGTACTTC. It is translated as CTSSHGGGGETQYF.

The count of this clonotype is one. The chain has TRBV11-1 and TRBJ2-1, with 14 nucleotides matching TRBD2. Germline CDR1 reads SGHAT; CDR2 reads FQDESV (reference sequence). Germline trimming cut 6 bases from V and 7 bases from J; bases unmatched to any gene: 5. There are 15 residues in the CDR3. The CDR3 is CASRGGTSGRNEQFF. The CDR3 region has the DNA TGTGCCAGCAGAGGCGGGACTAGCGGGAGAAATGAGCAGTTCTTC.

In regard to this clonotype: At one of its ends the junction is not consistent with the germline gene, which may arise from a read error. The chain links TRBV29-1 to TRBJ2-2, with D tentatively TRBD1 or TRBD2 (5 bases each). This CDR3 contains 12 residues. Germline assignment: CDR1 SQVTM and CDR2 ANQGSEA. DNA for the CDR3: TGCAGCGTTCCCGGGACCACCCGGGAGCTGTTTTTT. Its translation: CSVPGTTRELFF.